Below, 23 T cell receptor beta chains from the same sample are listed, as sequenced in a study of immune characterization of retroperitoneal liposarcoma. TCRdb re-analysed the PCR reads in MiXCR, keeping a single row per CDR3 protein. Here the sample spans 2,700 or so distinct CDR3 sequences, around half being singletons. Material: tumor tissue. The receptors were gathered from a male donor with retroperitoneal liposarcoma.

The chain carries TRBV12-3 or TRBV12-4 and TRBJ2-7, with 8 bases that match TRBD1. This CDR3 has 14 residues. Trimming cost V 7 bases and J 1 base; bases outside gene matches: 6. CDR3 sequence reads: CASTTGTGSYEQYF. The CDR3 bases are TGTGCCAGCACCACCGGGACAGGTTCCTACGAGCAGTACTTC.

The rearrangement links TRBV6-6 to TRBJ2-2; 10 nucleotides agree with TRBD2. The CDR3 totals 15 residues. The germline CDR1 and CDR2 sequences are MNHNY and SVGAGI (reference sequence). V lost 2 bases to trimming and J lost 5 bases; unmatched junction nucleotides: 2. The CDR3 DNA follows: TGTGCCAGCAGTTACGTAGCGGGGGGAACCGGGGAGCTGTTTTTT. This codes for CASSYVAGGTGELFF.

The rearrangement uses TRBV6-6 and TRBJ2-1; TRBD2 matches at 7 bases. The CDR3 runs 12 residues. With 0 bases clipped from V and 14 bases from J, the junction kept 4 bases outside the gene matches. Looked up from germline, CDR1 is MNHNY and CDR2 is SVGAGI (reference sequence). The CDR3 loop reads CASSYSRTREFF. As DNA, the CDR3 is TGTGCCAGCAGTTACTCACGGACTAGAGAGTTCTTC.

V gene TRBV6-8 combines with J gene TRBJ2-1, with TRBD2 matching over 11 bases. The closer fit of TRBJ2-5 to the DNA end suggests the J call may be wrong. The CDR3 is 16 residues long. From germline, CDR1 is MNHGY and CDR2 SAAAGT. CDR3 nucleotides: TGTGCCAGCAGTGCTTCTAGCGGGGGGCCGTCGGAGACCCAGTACTTC. Translating gives CASSASSGGPSETQYF.

This clonotype has a handful of counts. This chain joins TRBV11-3 and TRBJ2-3; 7 bases align to TRBD1. The CDR3 sequence is 14 residues long. The germline V gene has CDR1 SGHNT and CDR2 YENEEA. The V and J ends lost 3 bases and 2 bases, in that order; junction bases with no gene match: 2. The DNA for the CDR3 is TGTGCCAGCAGCTTCGGGACAGCCACAGATACGCAGTATTTT. It encodes CASSFGTATDTQYF.

This chain uses TRBV7-2 with TRBJ2-1, with 9 bases identical to TRBD2. Germline V gene lookup returns CDR1 SGHTA and CDR2 FQGNSA. V was clipped by 4 bases and J by 2 bases; unmatched bases: 15. CDR3 length: 19 amino acids. Here the CDR3 DNA reads TGTGCCAGCAGCTCACCCAAGGGGGGGCTAGCGGGAACCTACAATGAGCAGTTCTTC. Translated, it gives CASSSPKGGLAGTYNEQFF.

This clonotype was observed a few times. This chain links TRBV7-2 with TRBJ1-2; D uncertain. Per germline, CDR1 SGHTA and CDR2 FQGNSA. V dropped 1 base and J dropped 1 base, with 7 bases sitting between them. The CDR3 sequence is 14 residues long. The CDR3 is CASSLGTSNYGYTF. The CDR3 region has the DNA TGTGCCAGCAGCTTAGGGACGAGTAACTATGGCTACACCTTC.

This clonotype has just a few counts. The genes are TRBV7-9 and TRBJ1-2; tentative D call: TRBD1 (5 bases). This CDR3 has 15 amino acids. Looked up from germline, CDR1 is SEHNR and CDR2 is FQNEAQ (reference sequence). Trimming pared 1 base from V and 8 bases from J, leaving 17 bases between. CDR3 sequence reads: CASSLGGGSNGGYTF. The CDR3 bases are TGTGCCAGCAGCTTAGGGGGGGGGAGTAATGGCGGCTACACCTTC.

This chain uses TRBV6-1 with TRBJ2-2, with TRBD1 as a possible D gene (5 bases). CDR1 and CDR2 from the germline V gene are MNHNS and SASEGT. V lost 3 bases, J lost 0 bases, and 5 bases lay in between. CDR3 length equals 14 residues. CDR3 residues: CASSEGPNTGELFF. The CDR3 DNA sequence: TGTGCCAGCAGTGAGGGGCCGAACACCGGGGAGCTGTTTTTT.

By share, this clonotype counts as medium-sized. V and J are TRBV6-1 and TRBJ2-1; 11 bases match TRBD2. The germline gives CDR1 MNHNS, CDR2 SASEGT. CDR3 length equals 14 residues. After removal of 8 bases from V and 9 bases from J, the junction contained 9 bases not matched to a gene. CDR3 sequence: CASQLAGAGSEQFF. CDR3 in DNA: TGTGCCAGCCAACTAGCGGGAGCCGGAAGTGAGCAGTTCTTC.

In its sample, this clonotype ranks as medium-sized. The V call is TRBV6-1, the J call TRBJ2-1, with D perhaps matching TRBD1 or TRBD2 (5 bases each). The CDR3 runs 14 residues. The germline V gene has CDR1 MNHNS and CDR2 SASEGT. V lost 2 bases, J lost 10 bases, and 15 bases lay in between. CDR3 protein: CASSEWGRDYEQFF. The CDR3 region has the DNA TGTGCCAGCAGTGAATGGGGCAGAGACTACGAGCAGTTCTTC.

In this sample, this clonotype turned up once. V usage is TRBV6-1 and J usage is TRBJ2-4; TRBD2 matches at 7 bases. CDR1 is MNHNS, CDR2 SASEGT, per germline. The trim removed 2 bases at V and 13 bases at J, leaving 20 bases unmatched. This CDR3 region has 17 residues. Written as DNA, the CDR3 is TGTGCCAGCAGTGAATCGTTTCCGGGAGGACCCCACAATGAGCAGTACTTC. This encodes CASSESFPGGPHNEQYF.

V and J are TRBV7-2 and TRBJ2-5; no clear D gene. Germline V lookup: CDR1 SGHTA, CDR2 FQGNSA. The V gene lost 3 bases and the J gene lost 11 bases, with 16 bases spanning the gap. The CDR3 length is 13 residues. The CDR3 bases are TGTGCCAGCAGCTTCTGGGGATCCAATGAGCAGTACTTC. Translating gives CASSFWGSNEQYF.

The V and J genes are TRBV6-1 and TRBJ2-1; tentatively, D is TRBD1 (5 bases). The DNA end lines up better with TRBJ2-7; the J call may be wrong. Germline V lookup: CDR1 MNHNS, CDR2 SASEGT. The CDR3 spans 13 residues. CDR3 DNA: TGTGCCAGCAGCAGGGCATCGTTCTACGAGCAGTACTTC. This sequence encodes CASSRASFYEQYF.

The V gene is TRBV12-3 or TRBV12-4, the J gene TRBJ2-1, with TRBD2 matching over 7 bases. Germline trimming cut 3 bases from V and 7 bases from J; bases unmatched to any gene: 12. The CDR3 length is 16 residues. CDR3: CASSFSGLSGLNEQFF. As DNA, the CDR3 is TGTGCCAGCAGTTTTAGCGGACTCTCGGGACTAAATGAGCAGTTCTTC.

This clonotype has a handful of counts. This chain links TRBV6-1 with TRBJ2-3, with D possibly being TRBD2 (5 bases). The J call is doubtful: the DNA matches TRBJ2-5 better. The germline V gene has CDR1 MNHNS and CDR2 SASEGT. This CDR3 is built from 14 residues. The CDR3 protein is CASSEHPGWETQYF. DNA for the CDR3: TGTGCCAGCAGTGAACATCCGGGATGGGAGACCCAGTACTTC.

In its sample, this clonotype was seen a few times. The chain joins TRBV7-2 to TRBJ2-1; D may be TRBD2 (5 bases). This CDR3 spans 15 amino acids. The germline CDR1 and CDR2 sequences are SGHTA and FQGNSA. Trimming pared 0 bases from V and 10 bases from J, leaving 16 bases between. CDR3 DNA sequence: TGTGCCAGCAGCTTAGCACCCTCTGAGAGGAGGGAGCAGTTCTTC. Translation gives CASSLAPSERREQFF.

The chain recombines TRBV10-1 with TRBJ2-1; 16 positions agree with TRBD2. This CDR3 comprises 17 residues. The germline V gene has CDR1 WNHNN and CDR2 SYGVQD (reference sequence). The V gene end was trimmed by 6 bases and the J gene end by 6 bases; junction bases not matched to a gene: 8. This chain's CDR3 is CASSKGLAGGPSNEQFF. In nucleotides, the CDR3 is TGCGCCAGCAGCAAGGGACTAGCGGGAGGGCCTAGCAATGAGCAGTTCTTC.

This rearrangement joins TRBV4-3 to TRBJ2-5, with TRBD2 matching over 7 bases. The end of the DNA aligns better with TRBJ2-7, so the J call may be wrong. Germline CDR1 and CDR2: LGHNA and YSLEER. This CDR3 has 16 amino acids. CDR3 region: CASSQDFASGDYEQYF. The CDR3 bases are TGCGCCAGCAGCCAAGACTTCGCTAGCGGAGACTACGAGCAGTACTTC.

The V and J genes are TRBV27 and TRBJ2-7; D gene ambiguous. The end of the DNA fits TRBJ2-5 better, so the J call may be wrong. CDR3 length: 11 residues. CDR1 and CDR2 (germline): MNHEY, SMNVEV (reference sequence). This chain's CDR3 is CAAHTSETQYF. The CDR3 bases are TGTGCCGCCCACACTTCAGAGACCCAGTACTTC.

In its sample, this clonotype is medium-sized. The chain is built from TRBV6-1 and TRBJ2-3, with 11 bases identical to TRBD2. The CDR3 consists of 16 residues. Per the germline V gene, CDR1 is MNHNS and CDR2 is SASEGT. J was trimmed by 2 bases and V by 3 bases; bases with no gene match: 4. This chain's CDR3 is CASSDATSGATDTQYF. In DNA, the CDR3 is TGTGCCAGCAGTGACGCGACTAGCGGGGCCACAGATACGCAGTATTTT.

The chain recombines TRBV7-6 with TRBJ2-1, with unresolved D. The germline V gene encodes CDR1 SGHVS and CDR2 FNYEAQ. The V end lost 5 bases, the J end lost 8 bases, and 13 bases lay between the germline ends. The CDR3 length is 13 residues. The CDR3 coding sequence is TGTGCCAGCAGCGTCCCTGCGGTTGATGAGCAGTTCTTC. Protein: CASSVPAVDEQFF.

This chain connects TRBV7-2 to TRBJ2-3; tentatively, D is TRBD2 (6 bases). The length of the CDR3 is 15 residues. V was cut by 5 bases and J by 0 bases, with 12 bases left in between. Germline CDR1 is SGHTA and CDR2 is FQGNSA. CDR3 DNA: TGTGCCAGCAGCATGGGACTCAAGAGCACAGATACGCAGTATTTT. As protein: CASSMGLKSTDTQYF.